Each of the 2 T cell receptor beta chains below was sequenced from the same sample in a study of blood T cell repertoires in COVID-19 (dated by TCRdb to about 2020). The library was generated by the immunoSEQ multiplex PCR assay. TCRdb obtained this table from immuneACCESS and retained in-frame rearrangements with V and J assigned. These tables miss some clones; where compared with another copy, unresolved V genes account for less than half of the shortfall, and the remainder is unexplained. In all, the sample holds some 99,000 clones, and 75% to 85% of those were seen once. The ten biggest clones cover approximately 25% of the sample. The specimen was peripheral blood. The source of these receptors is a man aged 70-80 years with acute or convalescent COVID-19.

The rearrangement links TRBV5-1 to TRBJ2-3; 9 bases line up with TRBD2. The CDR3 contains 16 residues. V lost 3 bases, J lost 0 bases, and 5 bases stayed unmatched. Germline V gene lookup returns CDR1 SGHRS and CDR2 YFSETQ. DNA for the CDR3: TGCGCCAGCAGCTACGGACTAGCGTCGAGCACAGATACGCAGTATTTT. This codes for CASSYGLASSTDTQYF. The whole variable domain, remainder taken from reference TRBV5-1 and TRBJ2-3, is KAGVTQTPRYLIKTRGQQVTLSCSPISGHRSVSWYQQTPGQGLQFLFEYFSETQRNKGNFPGRFSGRQFSNSRSEMNVSTLELGDSALYLCASSYGLASSTDTQYFGPGTRLTVL.

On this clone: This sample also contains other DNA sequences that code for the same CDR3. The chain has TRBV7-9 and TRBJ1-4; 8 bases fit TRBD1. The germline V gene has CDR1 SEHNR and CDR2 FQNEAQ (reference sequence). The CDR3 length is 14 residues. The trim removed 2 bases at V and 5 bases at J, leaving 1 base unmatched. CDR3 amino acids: CASSLRQGNEKLFF. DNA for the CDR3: TGTGCCAGCAGCTTAAGACAGGGGAATGAAAAACTGTTTTTT.